Below are 5 T cell receptor beta chains sequenced from a single sample in a study of blood T cell repertoires in COVID-19. The method was immunoSEQ multiplex PCR; TCRdb's version includes in-frame clones alone and lacks a portion of them. The sample has 150,000 to 200,000 clones, around 85% seen once. Material for sequencing was peripheral blood. Receptors were obtained from a man in his 70s with active or convalescent COVID-19.

This clone has more than one count but fewer than ten. This sample includes further DNA sequences coding for the same CDR3. The chain uses TRBV19 and TRBJ1-5, with D tentatively TRBD1 (5 bases). Looked up from germline, CDR1 is LNHDA and CDR2 is SQIVND (reference sequence). This CDR3 is built from 16 residues. V shed 1 base and J shed 2 bases, with 12 bases lying between them. CDR3 coding DNA: TGTGCCAGTAGTATAGCGACAGCGGGTCGCAATCAGCCCCAGCATTTT. Its translation: CASSIATAGRNQPQHF. Based on the CDR3 plus reference TRBV19 and TRBJ1-5, the full variable domain is DGGITQSPKYLFRKEGQNVTLSCEQNLNHDAMYWYRQDPGQGLRLIYYSQIVNDFQKGDIAEGYSVSREKKESFPLTVTSAQKNPTAFYLCASSIATAGRNQPQHFGDGTRLSIL.

The V and J genes are TRBV9 and TRBJ2-3; 8 bases agree with TRBD1. Germline-derived CDR1 and CDR2 are SGDLS and YYNGEE. This CDR3 is 15 amino acids long. J gave up 3 bases and V 5 bases, and 8 bases lay outside the gene matches. CDR3 coding DNA: TGTGCCAGCAGACCTACTGGACAGGGAACAGATACGCAGTATTTT. Protein: CASRPTGQGTDTQYF.

The chain links TRBV28 to TRBJ2-3; 7 bases fit TRBD2. CDR3 length equals 15 residues. The germline V gene encodes CDR1 MDHEN and CDR2 SYDVKM. Trimming cost V 0 bases and J 6 bases; bases outside gene matches: 6. The DNA for the CDR3 is TGTGCCAGCAGTTTATGGAACGGGGGGACCGATACGCAGTATTTT. This encodes CASSLWNGGTDTQYF.

This clone came up a few times. The rearrangement links TRBV29-1 to TRBJ1-1, with 7 bases lining up with TRBD1. The CDR3 is 13 amino acids. Germline trimming cut 7 bases from V and 0 bases from J; bases unmatched to any gene: 5. The germline V gene has CDR1 SQVTM and CDR2 ANQGSEA. CDR3 DNA sequence: TGCAGCGCCCTGGGACAGTTGAACACTGAAGCTTTCTTT. Translated: CSALGQLNTEAFF.

The genes are TRBV30 and TRBJ2-5; 7 bases align to TRBD1. Germline V gene data show CDR1 as GTSNPN and CDR2 as SVGIG (reference sequence). CDR3 size: 13 residues. Trimming at V came to 5 bases and at J to 5 bases, leaving 8 bases not matched to a gene. The CDR3 DNA reads TGTGCCTGGGGCCGGGACAGTGGGGAGACCCAGTACTTC. Translating gives CAWGRDSGETQYF.